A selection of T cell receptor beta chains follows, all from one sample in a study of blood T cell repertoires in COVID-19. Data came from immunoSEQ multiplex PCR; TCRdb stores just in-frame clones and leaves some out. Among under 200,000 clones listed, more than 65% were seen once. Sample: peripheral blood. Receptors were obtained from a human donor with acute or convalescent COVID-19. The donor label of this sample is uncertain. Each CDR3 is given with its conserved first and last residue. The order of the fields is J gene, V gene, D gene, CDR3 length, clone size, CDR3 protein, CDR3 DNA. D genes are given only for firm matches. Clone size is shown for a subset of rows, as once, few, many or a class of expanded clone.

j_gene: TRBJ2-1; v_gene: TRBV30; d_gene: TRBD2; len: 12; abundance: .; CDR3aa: CAWSRGGAEQFF; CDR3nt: TGTGCCTGGAGTCGGGGGGGGGCTGAGCAGTTCTTC
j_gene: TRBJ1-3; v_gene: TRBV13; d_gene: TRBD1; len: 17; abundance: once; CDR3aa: CASSAWTGASSGNTIYF; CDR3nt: TGTGCCAGCAGCGCCTGGACAGGGGCGTCCTCTGGAAACACCATATATTTT
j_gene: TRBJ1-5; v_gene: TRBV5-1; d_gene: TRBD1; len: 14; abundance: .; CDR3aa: CASSPTGPNQPQHF; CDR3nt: TGCGCCAGCAGCCCGACAGGGCCCAATCAGCCCCAGCATTTT
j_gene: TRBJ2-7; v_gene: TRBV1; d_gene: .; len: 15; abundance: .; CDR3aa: CTSSQDPLARSEQYF; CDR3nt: TGCACCAGCAGCCAAGACCCTCTTGCACGCAGCGAGCAGTACTTC
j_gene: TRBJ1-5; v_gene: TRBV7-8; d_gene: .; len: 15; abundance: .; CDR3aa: CASSRDDRSNQPQHF; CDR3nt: TGTGCCAGCAGCCGAGACGACAGAAGCAATCAGCCCCAGCATTTT
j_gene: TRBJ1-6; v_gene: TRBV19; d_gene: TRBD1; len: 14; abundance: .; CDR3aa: CASSTTGRNSPLHF; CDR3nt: TGTGCCAGTAGTACGACAGGGCGAAATTCACCCCTCCACTTT
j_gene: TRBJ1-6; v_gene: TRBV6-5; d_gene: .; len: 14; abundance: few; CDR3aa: CASSYDPGNSPLHF; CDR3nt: TGTGCCAGCAGTTACGATCCAGGGAATTCACCCCTCCACTTT
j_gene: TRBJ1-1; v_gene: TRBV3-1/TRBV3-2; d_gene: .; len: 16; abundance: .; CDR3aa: CASSQVGSQGPHEAFF; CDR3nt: TGTGCCAGCAGCCAAGTTGGTAGTCAGGGGCCCCATGAAGCTTTCTTT
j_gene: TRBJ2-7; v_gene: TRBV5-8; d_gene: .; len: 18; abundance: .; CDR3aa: CASSLSLGRGSTPYEQYF; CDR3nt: TGTGCCAGCAGCCTTAGCTTAGGGCGGGGCTCGACCCCCTACGAGCAGTACTTC
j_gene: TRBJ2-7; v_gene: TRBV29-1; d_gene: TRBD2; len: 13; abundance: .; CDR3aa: CSCRAGGTYEQYF; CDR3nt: TGCAGCTGCCGAGCGGGAGGGACCTACGAGCAGTACTTC
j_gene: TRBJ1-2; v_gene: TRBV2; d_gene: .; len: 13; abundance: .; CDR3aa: CASKPQGWRGYTF; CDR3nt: TGTGCCAGCAAACCACAGGGTTGGCGGGGCTACACCTTC
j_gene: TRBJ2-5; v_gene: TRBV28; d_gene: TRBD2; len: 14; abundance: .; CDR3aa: CASSSLAGQETQYF; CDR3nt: TGTGCCAGCAGTTCACTAGCGGGTCAAGAGACCCAGTACTTC
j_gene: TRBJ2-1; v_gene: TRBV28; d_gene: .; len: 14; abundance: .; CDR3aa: CASSSTEEGNEQFF; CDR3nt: TGTGCCAGCAGTTCTACGGAGGAGGGTAATGAGCAGTTCTTC
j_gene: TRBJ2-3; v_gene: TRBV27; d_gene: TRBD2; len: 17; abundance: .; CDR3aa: CASSLGLAVLSTDTQYF; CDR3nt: TGTGCCAGCAGTTTGGGGCTAGCGGTACTTAGCACAGATACGCAGTATTTT
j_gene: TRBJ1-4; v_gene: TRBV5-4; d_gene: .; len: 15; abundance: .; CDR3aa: CASSLDQGLNEKLFF; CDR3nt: TGTGCCAGCAGCTTGGACCAGGGGCTTAATGAAAAACTGTTTTTT
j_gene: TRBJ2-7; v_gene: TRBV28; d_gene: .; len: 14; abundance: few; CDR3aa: CASSLGGGIYEQYF; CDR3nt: TGTGCCAGCAGTTTAGGGGGAGGTATTTACGAGCAGTACTTC
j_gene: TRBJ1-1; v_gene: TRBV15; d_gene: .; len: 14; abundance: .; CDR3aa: CATSRDPAPPEAFF; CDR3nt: TGTGCCACCAGCAGAGATCCCGCGCCTCCTGAAGCTTTCTTT
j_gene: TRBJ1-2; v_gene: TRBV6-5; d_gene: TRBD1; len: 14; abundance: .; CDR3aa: CASREIGTVNGYTF; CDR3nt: TGTGCCAGCAGGGAGATCGGGACAGTGAACGGCTACACCTTC
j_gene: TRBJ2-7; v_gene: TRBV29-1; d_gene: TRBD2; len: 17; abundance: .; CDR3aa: CSAMTIASGRRAYEQYF; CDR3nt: TGCAGCGCAATGACAATTGCGAGCGGGAGAAGGGCCTACGAGCAGTACTTC
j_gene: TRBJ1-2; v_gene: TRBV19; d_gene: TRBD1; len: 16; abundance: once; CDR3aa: CASSIPFEGTGVTYTF; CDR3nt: TGTGCCAGTAGTATCCCATTTGAAGGGACAGGTGTTACCTACACCTTC
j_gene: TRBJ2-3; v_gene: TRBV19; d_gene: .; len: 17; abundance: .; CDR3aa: CASSIRFGRGFTDTQYF; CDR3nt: TGTGCCAGTAGTATTAGGTTCGGCAGGGGTTTCACAGATACGCAGTATTTT
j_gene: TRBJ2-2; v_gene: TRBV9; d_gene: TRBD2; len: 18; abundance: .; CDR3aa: CASSAEVPSGRSTGELFF; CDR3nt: TGTGCCAGCAGCGCCGAGGTTCCGAGCGGGAGATCTACCGGGGAGCTGTTTTTT
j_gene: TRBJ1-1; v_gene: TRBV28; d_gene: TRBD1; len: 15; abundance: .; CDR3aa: CASSPPGQGDDEAFF; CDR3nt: TGTGCCAGCAGCCCTCCGGGACAGGGTGATGATGAAGCTTTCTTT
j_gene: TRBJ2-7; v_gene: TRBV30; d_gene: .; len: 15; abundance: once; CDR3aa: CAWSVGELLNYEQYF; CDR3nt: TGTGCCTGGAGTGTCGGGGAATTATTAAACTACGAGCAGTACTTC
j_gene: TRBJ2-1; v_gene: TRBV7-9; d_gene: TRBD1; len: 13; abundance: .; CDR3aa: CASSLEQGARQFF; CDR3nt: TGTGCCAGCAGCTTAGAACAGGGGGCGAGGCAGTTCTTC
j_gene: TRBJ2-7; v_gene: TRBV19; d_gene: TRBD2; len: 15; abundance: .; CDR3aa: CASSIRPSGRGEQYF; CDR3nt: TGTGCCAGTAGTATCAGGCCTAGCGGGCGCGGCGAGCAGTACTTC
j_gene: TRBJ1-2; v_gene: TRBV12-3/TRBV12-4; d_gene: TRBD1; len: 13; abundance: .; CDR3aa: CASSPGQGYGYTF; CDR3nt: TGTGCCAGCAGTCCCGGACAGGGTTATGGCTACACCTTC
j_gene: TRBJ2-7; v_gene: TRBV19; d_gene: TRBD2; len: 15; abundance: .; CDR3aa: CASGVGTSETYEQYF; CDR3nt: TGTGCCAGTGGAGTTGGGACTAGCGAGACCTACGAGCAGTACTTC
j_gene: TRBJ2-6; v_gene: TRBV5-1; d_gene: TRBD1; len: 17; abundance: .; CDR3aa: CASSRTGASSGANVLTF; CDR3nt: TGCGCCAGCAGCCGGACAGGGGCCAGCTCTGGGGCCAACGTCCTGACTTTC
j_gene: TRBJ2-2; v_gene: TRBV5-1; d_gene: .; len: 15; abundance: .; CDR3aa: CASSLGAANTGELFF; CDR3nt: TGCGCCAGCAGCTTGGGGGCTGCGAACACCGGGGAGCTGTTTTTT
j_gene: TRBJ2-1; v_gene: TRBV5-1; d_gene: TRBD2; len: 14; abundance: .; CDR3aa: CASTTGGGVNEQFF; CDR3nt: TGCGCCAGCACCACGGGAGGAGGAGTAAATGAGCAGTTCTTC
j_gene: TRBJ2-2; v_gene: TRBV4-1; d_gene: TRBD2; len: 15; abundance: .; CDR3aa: CASSQERGTGGELFF; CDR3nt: TGCGCCAGCAGCCAAGAGCGGGGGACGGGCGGGGAGCTGTTTTTT
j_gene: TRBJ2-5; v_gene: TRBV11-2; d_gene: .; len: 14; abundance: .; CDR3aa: CASSPLGAQETQYF; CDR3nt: TGTGCCAGCAGCCCGCTTGGGGCCCAAGAGACCCAGTACTTC
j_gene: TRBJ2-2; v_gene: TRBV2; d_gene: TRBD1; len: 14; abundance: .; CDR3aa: CASDGDRANGELFF; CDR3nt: TGTGCCAGCGATGGGGACAGGGCAAACGGGGAGCTGTTTTTT
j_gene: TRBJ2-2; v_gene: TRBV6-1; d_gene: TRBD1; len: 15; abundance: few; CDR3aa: CASSDGTGDTGELFF; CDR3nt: TGTGCCAGCAGTGATGGGACAGGGGACACCGGGGAGCTGTTTTTT
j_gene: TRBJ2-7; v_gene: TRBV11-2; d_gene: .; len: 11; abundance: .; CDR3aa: CASSPKGEQYF; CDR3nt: TGTGCCAGCAGCCCCAAGGGGGAGCAGTACTTC
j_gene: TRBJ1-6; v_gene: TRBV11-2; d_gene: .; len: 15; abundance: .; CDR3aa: CASSLGSSYNSPLHF; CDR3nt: TGTGCCAGCAGCTTAGGGAGCTCCTATAATTCACCCCTCCACTTT
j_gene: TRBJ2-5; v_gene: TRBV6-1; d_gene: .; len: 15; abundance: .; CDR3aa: CASREGGLTKETQYF; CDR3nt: TGTGCCAGCAGGGAAGGAGGACTGACGAAAGAGACCCAGTACTTC
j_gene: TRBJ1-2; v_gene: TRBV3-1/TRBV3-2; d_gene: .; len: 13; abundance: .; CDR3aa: CASSQEMIGGYTF; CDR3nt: TGTGCCAGCAGCCAAGAGATGATCGGTGGCTACACCTTC
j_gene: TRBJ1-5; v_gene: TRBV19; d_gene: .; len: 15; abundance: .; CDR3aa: CASRKGLSGNQPQHF; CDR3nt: TGTGCCAGTAGAAAGGGTCTGTCGGGGAATCAGCCCCAGCATTTT
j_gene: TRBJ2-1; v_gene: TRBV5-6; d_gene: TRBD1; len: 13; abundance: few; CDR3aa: CASSRDRRNEQFF; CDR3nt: TGTGCCAGCAGCCGGGACAGAAGGAATGAGCAGTTCTTC
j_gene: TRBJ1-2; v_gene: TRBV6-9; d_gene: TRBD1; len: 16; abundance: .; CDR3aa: CASSYWPPGQGYGYTF; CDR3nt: TGTGCCAGCAGTTATTGGCCCCCGGGACAGGGGTATGGCTACACCTTC
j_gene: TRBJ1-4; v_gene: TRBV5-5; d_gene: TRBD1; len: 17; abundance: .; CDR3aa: CASSLGTGGAEREKLFF; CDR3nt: TGTGCCAGCAGCCTAGGGACAGGGGGCGCAGAAAGGGAAAAACTGTTTTTT
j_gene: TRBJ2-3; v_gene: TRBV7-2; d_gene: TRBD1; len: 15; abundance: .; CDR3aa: CAGSNRGHSTDTQYF; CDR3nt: TGTGCCGGATCTAACAGGGGGCATTCTACAGATACGCAGTATTTT
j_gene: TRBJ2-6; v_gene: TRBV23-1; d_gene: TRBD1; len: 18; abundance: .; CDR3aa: CASSRRQGEISGANVLTF; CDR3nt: TGCGCCAGCAGTCGGCGGCAGGGGGAGATCTCTGGGGCCAACGTCCTGACTTTC
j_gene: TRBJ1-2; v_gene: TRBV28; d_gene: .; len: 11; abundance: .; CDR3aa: CATDRNYGYTF; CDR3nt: TGTGCCACCGACAGGAACTATGGCTACACCTTC
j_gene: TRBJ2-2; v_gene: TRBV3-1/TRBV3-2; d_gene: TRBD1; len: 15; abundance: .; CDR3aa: CASSLRQGAGGELFF; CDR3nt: TGTGCCAGCAGCCTCAGACAGGGGGCTGGCGGGGAGCTGTTTTTT
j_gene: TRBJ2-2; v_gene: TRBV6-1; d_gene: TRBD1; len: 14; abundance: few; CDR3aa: CASSESKDRGELFF; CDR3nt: TGTGCCAGCAGTGAAAGCAAGGACAGGGGGGAGCTGTTTTTT
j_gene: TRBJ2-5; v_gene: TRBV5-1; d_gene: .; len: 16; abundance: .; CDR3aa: CASSQTPPQGGETQYF; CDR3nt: TGCGCCAGCAGTCAGACACCACCCCAGGGCGGAGAGACCCAGTACTTC
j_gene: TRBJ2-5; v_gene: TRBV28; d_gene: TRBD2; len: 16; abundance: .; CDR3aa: CASSLELAGIQETQYF; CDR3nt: TGTGCCAGCAGTTTAGAACTAGCGGGGATACAAGAGACCCAGTACTTC
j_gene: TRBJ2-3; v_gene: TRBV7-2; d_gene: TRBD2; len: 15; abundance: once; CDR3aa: CASRASGGFGDTQYF; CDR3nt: TGTGCCAGCAGGGCTAGCGGGGGGTTCGGCGATACGCAGTATTTT
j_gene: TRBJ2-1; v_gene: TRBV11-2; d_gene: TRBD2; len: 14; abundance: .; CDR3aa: CASSLERLAQGQFF; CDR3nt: TGTGCCAGCAGCTTAGAAAGACTAGCTCAGGGGCAGTTCTTC
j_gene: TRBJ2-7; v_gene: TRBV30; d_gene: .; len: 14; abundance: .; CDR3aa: CAWSVGKGGDEQYF; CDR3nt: TGTGCCTGGAGTGTAGGGAAAGGGGGGGACGAGCAGTACTTC